Below are 14 T cell receptor beta chains sequenced from a single sample in a study of T cell repertoires in aging, cancer and after chemotherapy. Rearranged V-D-J TRB sequences were amplified with a mixed TRB-A/B primer pool. MiXCR, applied by TCRdb to the multiplex PCR reads, yields one record per CDR3 protein. Here the sample spans a few thousand distinct CDR3 sequences, around 70% being singletons. Amplification of TCR beta used genomic DNA extracted from peripheral blood. The sequenced material came from blood. These receptors originate from a human donor with a solid tumor.

The V call is TRBV11-1, the J call TRBJ2-1; the match to TRBD2 covers 15 bases. Losses at the gene ends were 5 bases for V and 11 bases for J; bases not matched to a gene: 7. Germline V lookup: CDR1 SGHAT, CDR2 FQDESV (reference sequence). The CDR3 is 15 residues long. The CDR3 spells CASSPRTSGRGKQFF. CDR3 nucleotides: TGTGCCAGCAGCCCGAGGACTAGCGGGAGGGGTAAGCAGTTCTTC.

V usage is TRBV5-1 and J usage is TRBJ1-1; D ambiguous. Germline V gene sequence: CDR1 SGHRS, CDR2 YFSETQ. Trimming cost V 4 bases and J 2 bases, with 9 bases left between them. This CDR3 is 13 amino acids long. CDR3 sequence (DNA): TGCGCCAGCAGCCCACAAATTAACACTGAAGCTTTCTTT. Translating it yields CASSPQINTEAFF.

The chain carries TRBV19 and TRBJ2-3; no reliable D call. Trimming removed 6 bases from V and 5 bases from J, with 15 bases in between. Germline CDR1 LNHDA, CDR2 SQIVND (reference sequence). The CDR3 runs 14 residues. The CDR3 reads CASSPVRVGDTQYF. CDR3 nucleotide sequence: TGTGCCAGTAGCCCCGTTAGGGTGGGAGATACGCAGTATTTT.

The rearrangement links TRBV19 to TRBJ1-6; D unclear. This CDR3 is built from 15 residues. The ends were cut back, 7 bases at V and 4 bases at J, with 14 bases in the middle. Germline-derived CDR1 and CDR2 are LNHDA and SQIVND (reference sequence). The chain's CDR3 is CASTGGSRYNSPLHF. CDR3 nucleotide sequence: TGTGCCAGTACCGGAGGGAGTCGGTATAATTCACCCCTCCACTTT.

This clonotype was counted only a few times. J is TRBJ1-1 and V is TRBV7-2, with a possible D match to TRBD1 (5 bases). The germline V and J ends were trimmed by 5 bases and 4 bases, with 14 bases remaining between them. The CDR3 extends over 14 amino acids. From germline, CDR1 is SGHTA and CDR2 FQGNSA. DNA of the CDR3: TGTGCCAGCAGCACCGCAGGGTTGCGCACTGAAGCTTTCTTT. This translates into CASSTAGLRTEAFF.

V and J are TRBV18 and TRBJ1-1; 7 bases fit TRBD1. This CDR3 region has 17 residues. With V trimmed by 2 bases and J by 0 bases, 9 bases remained unmatched. Germline V gene data show CDR1 as KGHSH and CDR2 as LQKENI. In DNA form, the CDR3 reads TGTGCCAGCTCACCAATTCACGGACAGGCCATGAACACTGAAGCTTTCTTT. This codes for CASSPIHGQAMNTEAFF. Full variable domain (missing parts from reference TRBV18 and TRBJ1-1): NAGVMQNPRHLVRRRGQEARLRCSPMKGHSHVYWYRQLPEEGLKFMVYLQKENIIDESGMPKERFSAEFPKEGPSILRIQQVVRGDSAAYFCASSPIHGQAMNTEAFFGQGTRLTVV.

The gene calls are TRBV19 and TRBJ1-1, with D tentatively TRBD1 (6 bases). The length of the CDR3 is 11 residues. Trimming removed 5 bases at V and 5 bases at J, with 6 bases between. Germline lookup yields CDR1 LNHDA and CDR2 SQIVND (reference sequence). CDR3 sequence reads: CASSGTTEAFF. For the CDR3, the DNA is TGTGCCAGTAGTGGGACAACTGAAGCTTTCTTT. The variable domain in full, completed from reference TRBV19 and TRBJ1-1, reads DGGITQSPKYLFRKEGQNVTLSCEQNLNHDAMYWYRQDPGQGLRLIYYSQIVNDFQKGDIAEGYSVSREKKESFPLTVTSAQKNPTAFYLCASSGTTEAFFGQGTRLTVV.

J is TRBJ2-7 and V is TRBV13; D assignment may be TRBD1 or TRBD2 (5 bases each). CDR1 is PRHDT, CDR2 FYEKMQ, per germline (reference sequence). This CDR3 region has 13 residues. Trimming removed 5 bases from V and 7 bases from J, with 15 bases in between. CDR3 nucleotide sequence: TGTGCCAGCAGCACCCGACCGAGGGGAGAGCAGTACTTC. Its translation is CASSTRPRGEQYF.

The genes are TRBV19 and TRBJ2-5; D unresolved. CDR3 size: 15 residues. The germline CDR1 and CDR2 sequences are LNHDA and SQIVND (reference sequence). With 3 bases removed from V and 2 bases from J, the gap between germline ends came to 13 bases. The CDR3 sequence: CASSILGGRQETQYF. CDR3 bases: TGTGCCAGTAGTATTCTTGGTGGACGGCAAGAGACCCAGTACTTC.

The CDR3 loop reads CASSPGLAGGAKNIQYF. The CDR3 bases are TGTGCCAGCAGCCCCGGACTAGCGGGGGGCGCCAAAAACATTCAGTACTTC. V gene TRBV6-1 combines with J gene TRBJ2-4; 14 bases are a match to TRBD2. J was trimmed by 1 base and V by 6 bases; bases with no gene match: 5. Germline V gives CDR1 MNHNS, CDR2 SASEGT. The CDR3 consists of 17 residues.

The chain combines TRBV12-3 or TRBV12-4 with TRBJ2-2, with 11 bases aligning to TRBD2. This CDR3 has 17 residues. With V trimmed by 5 bases and J by 3 bases, 8 bases remained unmatched. The CDR3 region has the DNA TGTGCCAGCAGTCCCAGTAGCGGGAGGGCGGACACCGGGGAGCTGTTTTTT. It translates to CASSPSSGRADTGELFF.

The chain employs TRBV6-5 and TRBJ2-7, with a weak D call TRBD1 (5 bases). Trimming cost V 6 bases and J 3 bases, with 12 bases left between them. CDR3 length: 13 residues. In germline, CDR1 is MNHEY, CDR2 SVGAGI. CDR3 nucleotide sequence: TGTGCCAGCAGCTATGACAGCAGCTACGAGCAGTACTTC. This encodes CASSYDSSYEQYF.

The genes are TRBV20-1 and TRBJ1-1, with a tentative D call TRBD1 (5 bases). The V gene lost 1 base and the J gene lost 0 bases, with 12 bases spanning the gap. The CDR3 spans 15 residues. Germline CDR1 DFQATT, CDR2 SNEGSKA (reference sequence). CDR3 region: CSARALPGMNTEAFF. DNA for the CDR3: TGCAGTGCTAGAGCCCTGCCAGGGATGAACACTGAAGCTTTCTTT.

This clonotype showed up just a few times. V is TRBV5-5 and J is TRBJ1-2; D is perhaps TRBD1 (6 bases). The CDR3 length is 14 residues. V was cut by 1 base and J by 0 bases, with 7 bases left in between. Per the germline V gene, CDR1 is SGHKS and CDR2 is YYEKEE (reference sequence). The CDR3 reads CASSLQGSNYGYTF. The DNA for the CDR3 is TGTGCCAGCAGCTTGCAGGGGTCTAACTATGGCTACACCTTC.